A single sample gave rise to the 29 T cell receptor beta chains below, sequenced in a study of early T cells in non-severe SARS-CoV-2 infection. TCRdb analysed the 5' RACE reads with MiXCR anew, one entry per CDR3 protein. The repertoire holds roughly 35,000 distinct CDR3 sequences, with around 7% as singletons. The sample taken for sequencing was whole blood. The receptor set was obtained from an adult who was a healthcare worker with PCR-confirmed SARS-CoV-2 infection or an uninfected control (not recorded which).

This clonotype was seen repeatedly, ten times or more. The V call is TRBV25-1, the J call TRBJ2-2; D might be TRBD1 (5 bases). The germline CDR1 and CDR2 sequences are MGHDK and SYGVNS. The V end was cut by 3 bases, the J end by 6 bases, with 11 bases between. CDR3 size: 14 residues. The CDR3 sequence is CASSEQAGSGELFF. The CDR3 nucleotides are TGTGCCAGCAGTGAGCAAGCAGGGTCCGGGGAGCTGTTTTTT.

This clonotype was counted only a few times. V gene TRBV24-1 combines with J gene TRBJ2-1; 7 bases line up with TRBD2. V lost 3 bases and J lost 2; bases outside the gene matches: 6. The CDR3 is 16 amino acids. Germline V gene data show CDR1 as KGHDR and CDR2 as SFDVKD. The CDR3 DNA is TGTGCCACCAGTGATCACGGGAGGCGCACCTACAATGAGCAGTTCTTC. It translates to CATSDHGRRTYNEQFF.

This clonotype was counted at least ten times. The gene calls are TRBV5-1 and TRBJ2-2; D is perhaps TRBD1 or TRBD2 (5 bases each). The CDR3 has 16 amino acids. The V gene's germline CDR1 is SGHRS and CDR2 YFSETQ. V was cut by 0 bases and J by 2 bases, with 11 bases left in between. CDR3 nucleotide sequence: TGCGCCAGCAGCTTGGAGGGGACCCCTAACACCGGGGAGCTGTTTTTT. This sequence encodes CASSLEGTPNTGELFF.

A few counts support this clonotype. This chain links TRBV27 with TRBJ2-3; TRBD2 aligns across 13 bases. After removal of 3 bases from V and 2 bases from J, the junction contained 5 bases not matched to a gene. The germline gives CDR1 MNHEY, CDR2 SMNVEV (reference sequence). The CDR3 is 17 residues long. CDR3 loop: CASSFKGLAGNTDTQYF. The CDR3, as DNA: TGTGCCAGCAGTTTTAAGGGACTAGCGGGAAACACAGATACGCAGTATTTT.

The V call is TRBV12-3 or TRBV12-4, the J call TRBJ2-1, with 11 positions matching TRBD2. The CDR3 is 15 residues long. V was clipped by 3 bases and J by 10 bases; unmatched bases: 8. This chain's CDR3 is CASSFGSGRAFEQFF. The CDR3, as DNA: TGTGCCAGCAGTTTTGGTAGCGGGAGGGCCTTCGAGCAGTTCTTC.

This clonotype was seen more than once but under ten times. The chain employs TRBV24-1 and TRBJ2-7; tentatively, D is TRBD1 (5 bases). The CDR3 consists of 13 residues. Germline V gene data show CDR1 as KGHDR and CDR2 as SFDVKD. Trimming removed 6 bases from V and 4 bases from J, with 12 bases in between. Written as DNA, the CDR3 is TGTGCCACCAGTCCCGCAGGGAAATACGAGCAGTACTTC. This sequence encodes CATSPAGKYEQYF.

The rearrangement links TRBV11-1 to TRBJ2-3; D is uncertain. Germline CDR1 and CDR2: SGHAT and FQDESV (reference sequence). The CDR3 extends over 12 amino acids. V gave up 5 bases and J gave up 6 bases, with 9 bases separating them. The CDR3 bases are TGTGCCAGCAGCCTCCCTACCGATACGCAGTATTTT. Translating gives CASSLPTDTQYF.

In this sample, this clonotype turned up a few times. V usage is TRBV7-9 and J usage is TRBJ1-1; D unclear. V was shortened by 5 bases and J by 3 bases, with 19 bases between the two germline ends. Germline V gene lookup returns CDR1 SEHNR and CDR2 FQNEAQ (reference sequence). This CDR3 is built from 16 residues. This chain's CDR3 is CASSTPPPPGHTEAFF. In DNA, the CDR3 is TGTGCCAGCAGCACCCCTCCCCCCCCGGGCCACACTGAAGCTTTCTTT. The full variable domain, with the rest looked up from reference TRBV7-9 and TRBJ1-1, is DTGVSQNPRHKITKRGQNVTFRCDPISEHNRLYWYRQTLGQGPEFLTYFQNEAQLEKSRLLSDRFSAERPKGSFSTLEIQRTEQGDSAMYLCASSTPPPPGHTEAFFGQGTRLTVV.

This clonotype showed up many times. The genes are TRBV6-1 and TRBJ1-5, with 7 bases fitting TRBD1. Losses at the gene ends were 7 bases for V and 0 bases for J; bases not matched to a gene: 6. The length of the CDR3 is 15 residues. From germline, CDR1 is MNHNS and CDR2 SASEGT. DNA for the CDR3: TGTGCCAGCACTGGACAGGTTTATAGCAATCAGCCCCAGCATTTT. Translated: CASTGQVYSNQPQHF.

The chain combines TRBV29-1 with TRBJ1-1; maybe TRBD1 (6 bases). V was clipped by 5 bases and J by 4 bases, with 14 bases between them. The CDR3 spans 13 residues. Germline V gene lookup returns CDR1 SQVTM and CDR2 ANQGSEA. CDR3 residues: CSVPTGSRTEAFF. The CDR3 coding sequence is TGCAGCGTTCCTACAGGGTCGCGCACTGAAGCTTTCTTT.

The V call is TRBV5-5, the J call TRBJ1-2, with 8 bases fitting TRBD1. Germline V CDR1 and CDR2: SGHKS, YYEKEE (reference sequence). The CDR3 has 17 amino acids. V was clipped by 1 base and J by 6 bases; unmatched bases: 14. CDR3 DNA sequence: TGTGCCAGCAGCTTGCTAGGACAGGGAAGAATAAATGATGGCTACACCTTC. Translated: CASSLLGQGRINDGYTF.

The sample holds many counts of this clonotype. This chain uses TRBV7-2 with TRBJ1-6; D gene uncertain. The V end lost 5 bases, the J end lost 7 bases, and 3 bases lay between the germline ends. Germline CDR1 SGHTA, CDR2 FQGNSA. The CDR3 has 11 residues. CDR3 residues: CASSLNSPLHF. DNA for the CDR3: TGTGCCAGCAGCCTGAATTCACCCCTCCACTTT.

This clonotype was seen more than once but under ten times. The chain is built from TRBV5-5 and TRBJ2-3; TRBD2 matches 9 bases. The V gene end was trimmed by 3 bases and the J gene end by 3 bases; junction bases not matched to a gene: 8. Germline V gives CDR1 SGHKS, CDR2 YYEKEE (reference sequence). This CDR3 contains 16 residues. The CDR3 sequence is CASSSLAGARTDTQYF. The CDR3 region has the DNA TGTGCCAGCAGCTCCTTAGCGGGAGCAAGGACAGATACGCAGTATTTT.

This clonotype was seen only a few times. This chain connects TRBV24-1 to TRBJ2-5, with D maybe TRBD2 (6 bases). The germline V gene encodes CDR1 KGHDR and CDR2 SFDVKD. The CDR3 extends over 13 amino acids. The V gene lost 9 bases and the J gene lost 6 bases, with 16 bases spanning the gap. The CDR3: CATGGLKVQTQYF. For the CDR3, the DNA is TGTGCCACCGGGGGACTCAAGGTCCAGACCCAGTACTTC.

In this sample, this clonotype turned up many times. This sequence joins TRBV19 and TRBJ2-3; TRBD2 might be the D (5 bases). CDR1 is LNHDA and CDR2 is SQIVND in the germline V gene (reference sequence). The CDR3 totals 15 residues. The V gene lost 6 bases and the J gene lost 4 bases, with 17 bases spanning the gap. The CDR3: CASSLERVWADTQYF. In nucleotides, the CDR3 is TGTGCCAGTAGCCTTGAGAGGGTATGGGCAGATACGCAGTATTTT.

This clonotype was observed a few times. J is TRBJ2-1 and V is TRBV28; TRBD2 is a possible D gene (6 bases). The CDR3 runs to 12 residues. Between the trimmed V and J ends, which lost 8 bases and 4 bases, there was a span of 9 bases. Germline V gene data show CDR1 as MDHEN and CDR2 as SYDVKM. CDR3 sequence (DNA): TGTGCCAGCGGTAGCGGTTACAATGAGCAGTTCTTC. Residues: CASGSGYNEQFF.

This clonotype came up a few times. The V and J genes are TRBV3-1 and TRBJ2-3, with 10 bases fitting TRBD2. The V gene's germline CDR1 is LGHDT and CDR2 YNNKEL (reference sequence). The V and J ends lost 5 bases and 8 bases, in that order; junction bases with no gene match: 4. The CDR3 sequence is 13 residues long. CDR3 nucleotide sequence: TGTGCCAGCAGCGGGACTAGCGATGGTACGCAGTATTTT. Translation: CASSGTSDGTQYF.

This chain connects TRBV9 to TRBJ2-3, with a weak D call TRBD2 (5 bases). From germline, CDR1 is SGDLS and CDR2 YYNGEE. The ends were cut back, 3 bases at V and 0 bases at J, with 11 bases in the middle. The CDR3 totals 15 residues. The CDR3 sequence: CASSGGRLSTDTQYF. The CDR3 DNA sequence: TGTGCCAGCAGCGGAGGGAGACTAAGCACAGATACGCAGTATTTT.

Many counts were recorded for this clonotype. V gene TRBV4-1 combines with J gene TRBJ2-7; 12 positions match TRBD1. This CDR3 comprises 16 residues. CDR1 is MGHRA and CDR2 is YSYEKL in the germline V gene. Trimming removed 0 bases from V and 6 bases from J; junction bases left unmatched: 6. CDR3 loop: CASSQEEGQGAAEQYF. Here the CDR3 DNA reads TGCGCCAGCAGCCAAGAGGAGGGACAGGGGGCAGCCGAGCAGTACTTC.

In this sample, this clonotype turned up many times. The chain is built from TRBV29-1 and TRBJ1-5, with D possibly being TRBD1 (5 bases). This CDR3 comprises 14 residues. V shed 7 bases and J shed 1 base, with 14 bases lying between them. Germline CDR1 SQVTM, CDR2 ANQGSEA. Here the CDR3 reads CSARDGDSNQPQHF. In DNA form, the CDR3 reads TGCAGCGCTCGGGACGGCGACAGCAATCAGCCCCAGCATTTT.

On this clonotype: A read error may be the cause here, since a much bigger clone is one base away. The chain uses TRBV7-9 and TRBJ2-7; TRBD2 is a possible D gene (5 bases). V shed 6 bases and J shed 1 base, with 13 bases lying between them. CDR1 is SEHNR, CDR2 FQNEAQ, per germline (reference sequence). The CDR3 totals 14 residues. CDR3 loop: CASSYWETSYEQYF. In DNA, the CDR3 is TGTGCCAGCAGTTACTGGGAGACATCCTACGAGCAGTACTTC.

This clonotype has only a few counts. The CDR3 sequence: CASSRRTSGIGGTDTQYF. The DNA of the CDR3 is TGCGCCAGCAGCCGCCGGACTAGCGGGATCGGAGGCACAGATACGCAGTATTTT. This chain joins TRBV10-2 and TRBJ2-3; TRBD2 aligns across 12 bases. The CDR3 length is 18 residues. V was pared by 6 bases and J by 1 base, with 11 bases of the junction left unmatched. CDR1 WSHSY and CDR2 SAAADI come from the germline V gene.

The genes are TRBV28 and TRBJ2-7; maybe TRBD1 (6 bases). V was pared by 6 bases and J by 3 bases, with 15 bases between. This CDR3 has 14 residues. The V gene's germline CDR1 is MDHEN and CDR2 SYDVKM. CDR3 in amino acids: CASRPGATHYEQYF. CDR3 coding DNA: TGTGCCAGCAGGCCAGGGGCGACACACTACGAGCAGTACTTC.

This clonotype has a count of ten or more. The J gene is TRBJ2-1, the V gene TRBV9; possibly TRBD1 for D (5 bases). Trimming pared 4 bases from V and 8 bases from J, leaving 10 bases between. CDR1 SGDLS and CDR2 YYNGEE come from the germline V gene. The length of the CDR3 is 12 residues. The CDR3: CASSPSGYEQFF. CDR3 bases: TGTGCCAGCAGCCCCTCAGGGTATGAGCAGTTCTTC.

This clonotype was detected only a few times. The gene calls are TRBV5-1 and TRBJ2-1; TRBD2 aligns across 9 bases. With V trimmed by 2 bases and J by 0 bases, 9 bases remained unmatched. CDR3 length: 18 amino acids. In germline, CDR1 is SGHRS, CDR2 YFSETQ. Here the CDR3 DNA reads TGCGCCAGCAGCTTAAAGACTAGCGGAGTGAGCTCCTACAATGAGCAGTTCTTC. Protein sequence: CASSLKTSGVSSYNEQFF.

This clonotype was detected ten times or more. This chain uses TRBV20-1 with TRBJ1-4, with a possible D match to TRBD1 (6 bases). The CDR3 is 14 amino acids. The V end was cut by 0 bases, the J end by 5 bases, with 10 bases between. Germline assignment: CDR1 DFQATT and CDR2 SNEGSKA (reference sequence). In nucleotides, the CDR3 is TGCAGTGCTAGAGAGGGGGCCAGGAATGAAAAACTGTTTTTT. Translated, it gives CSAREGARNEKLFF.

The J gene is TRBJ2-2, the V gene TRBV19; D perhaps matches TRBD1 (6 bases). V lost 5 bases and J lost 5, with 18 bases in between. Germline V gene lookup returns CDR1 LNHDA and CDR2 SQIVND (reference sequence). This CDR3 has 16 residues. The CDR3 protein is CASSSLVGADTGELFF. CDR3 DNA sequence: TGTGCCAGTAGTTCCCTGGTGGGGGCGGATACCGGGGAGCTGTTTTTT.

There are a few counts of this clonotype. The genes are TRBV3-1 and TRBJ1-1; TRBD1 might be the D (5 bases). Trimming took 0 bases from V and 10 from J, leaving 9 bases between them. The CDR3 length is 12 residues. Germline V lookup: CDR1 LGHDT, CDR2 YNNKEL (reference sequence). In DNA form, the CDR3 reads TGTGCCAGCAGCCAAGATCAGGGTCGAGCTTTCTTT. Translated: CASSQDQGRAFF.

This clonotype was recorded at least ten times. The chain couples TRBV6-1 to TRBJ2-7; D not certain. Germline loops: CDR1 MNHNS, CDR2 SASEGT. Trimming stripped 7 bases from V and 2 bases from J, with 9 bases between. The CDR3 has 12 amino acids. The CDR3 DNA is TGTGCCAGCAAGTCCCAGCCCTACGAGCAGTACTTC. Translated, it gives CASKSQPYEQYF.